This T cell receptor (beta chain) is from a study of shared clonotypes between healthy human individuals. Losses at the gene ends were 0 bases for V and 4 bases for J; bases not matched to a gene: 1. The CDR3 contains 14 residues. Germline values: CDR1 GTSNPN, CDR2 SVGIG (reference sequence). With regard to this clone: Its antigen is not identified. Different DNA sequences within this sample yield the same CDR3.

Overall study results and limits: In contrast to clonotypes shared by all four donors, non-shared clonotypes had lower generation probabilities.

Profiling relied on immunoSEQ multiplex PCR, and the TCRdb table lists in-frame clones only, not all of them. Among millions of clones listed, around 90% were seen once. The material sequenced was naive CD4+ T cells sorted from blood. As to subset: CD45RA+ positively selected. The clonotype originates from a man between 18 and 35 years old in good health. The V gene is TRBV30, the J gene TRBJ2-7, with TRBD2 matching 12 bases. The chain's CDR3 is CAWSVTSGSYEQYF. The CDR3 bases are TGTGCCTGGAGTGTGACTAGCGGGAGTTACGAGCAGTACTTC.